These 4 T cell receptor beta chains originate from one sample sequenced in a study of blood T cells in healthy people across ages. A second about 7 to 11 cycle PCR used barcoded and J-beta primers. TCRdb reanalysed the 5' RACE reads using MiXCR and keeps one entry per CDR3 protein. The sample records 540,000 or so distinct CDR3 sequences, 27% being singletons. Sequencing was done on a sample of blood. The receptors come from an older woman in good health.

This chain connects TRBV5-1 to TRBJ2-5, with 13 positions matching TRBD2. The junction had 9 bases not matched to a gene; V was cut back by 2 bases and J by 5 bases. CDR1 is SGHRS and CDR2 is YFSETQ in the germline V gene. This CDR3 contains 17 residues. CDR3 bases: TGCGCCAGCAGCTTCGGGACTAGCGGGGCCGGTCGGGAGACCCAGTACTTC. Its translation: CASSFGTSGAGRETQYF.

This clonotype was recorded a few times. The chain carries TRBV3-1 and TRBJ2-3; D possibly corresponds to TRBD2 (7 bases). CDR1 is LGHDT, CDR2 YNNKEL, per germline (reference sequence). The germline V and J ends were trimmed by 4 bases and 0 bases, with 26 bases remaining between them. The CDR3 has 20 residues. The CDR3 loop reads CASSPLGKGGGHPSTDTQYF. The CDR3 nucleotides are TGTGCCAGCAGCCCGCTAGGGAAGGGGGGGGGGCATCCTAGCACAGATACGCAGTATTTT.

The chain recombines TRBV7-2 with TRBJ1-3, with D perhaps matching TRBD1 (6 bases). From germline, CDR1 is SGHTA and CDR2 FQGNSA. The CDR3 extends over 15 amino acids. The V end was cut by 5 bases, the J end by 2 bases, with 13 bases between. The CDR3 sequence is CASSMQGGPGNTIYF. CDR3 DNA sequence: TGTGCCAGCAGCATGCAAGGGGGGCCTGGAAACACCATATATTTT.

This clonotype was found a few times. The gene calls are TRBV9 and TRBJ1-2; D perhaps matches TRBD1 (5 bases). Trimming pared 4 bases from V and 5 bases from J, leaving 15 bases between. Germline V gene sequence: CDR1 SGDLS, CDR2 YYNGEE. This CDR3 spans 14 amino acids. CDR3 nucleotide sequence: TGTGCCAGCAGCTACGGTGGGGGTAGTTATGGCTACACCTTC. Residues: CASSYGGGSYGYTF.